The 10 T cell receptor beta chains below all came from one sample that was sequenced in a study of blood T cell repertoires in COVID-19. Data came from immunoSEQ multiplex PCR; TCRdb stores just in-frame clones and leaves some out. This sample has approximately 59,000 clones; roughly 90% occur once, and the top ten carry 15% to 25%. The sequenced sample consisted of peripheral blood. These receptor sequences come from a human donor in a cohort sampled during active COVID-19.

The chain joins TRBV12-5 to TRBJ2-7; 8 bases agree with TRBD2. The V gene end was trimmed by 2 bases and the J gene end by 1 base; junction bases not matched to a gene: 7. CDR3 size: 16 residues. Germline V gene sequence: CDR1 LGHNT, CDR2 FRNRAP. CDR3 region: CASGLTTGGNSYEQYF. The CDR3 region has the DNA TGTGCTAGTGGTTTGACCACGGGGGGGAATTCCTACGAGCAGTACTTC.

The chain carries TRBV9 and TRBJ2-2; 14 bases are shared with TRBD2. In germline, CDR1 is SGDLS, CDR2 YYNGEE. The CDR3 has 18 amino acids. J lost 2 bases, V lost 4 bases, and 7 bases had no gene match. CDR3 DNA: TGTGCCAGCAGCATGGGACTAGCGGGGGATCTAAACACCGGGGAGCTGTTTTTT. Translating it yields CASSMGLAGDLNTGELFF. The full variable domain, its missing parts supplied by reference TRBV9 and TRBJ2-2, is DSGVTQTPKHLITATGQRVTLRCSPRSGDLSVYWYQQSLDQGLQFLIQYYNGEERAKGNILERFSAQQFPDLHSELNLSSLELGDSALYFCASSMGLAGDLNTGELFFGEGSRLTVL.

V usage is TRBV5-4 and J usage is TRBJ1-1, with 8 bases fitting TRBD1. The J segment lost 5 bases and the V segment lost 3 bases, leaving 9 bases of the junction unmatched. CDR1 and CDR2 (germline): SGHNT, YYREEE (reference sequence). This CDR3 is 15 amino acids long. CDR3 protein: CASSSYQGAPTEAFF. In DNA form, the CDR3 reads TGTGCCAGCAGCTCGTACCAGGGGGCGCCGACTGAAGCTTTCTTT.

The chain joins TRBV5-1 to TRBJ2-2; 7 bases line up with TRBD1. The V and J ends lost 4 bases and 0 bases, in that order; junction bases with no gene match: 3. In germline, CDR1 is SGHRS, CDR2 YFSETQ. The CDR3 consists of 15 residues. This CDR3 is CASSRDSPNTGELFF. The CDR3 DNA follows: TGCGCCAGCAGCCGGGACAGCCCGAACACCGGGGAGCTGTTTTTT.

The rearrangement links TRBV9 to TRBJ2-3; possibly TRBD1 for D (6 bases). CDR1 and CDR2 (germline): SGDLS, YYNGEE. The length of the CDR3 is 15 residues. Trimming removed 3 bases from V and 2 bases from J, with 13 bases in between. The CDR3: CASSAKTGVTDTQYF. The DNA of the CDR3 is TGTGCCAGCAGCGCCAAGACAGGTGTCACAGATACGCAGTATTTT.

This chain connects TRBV4-1 to TRBJ2-7, with D maybe TRBD1 (6 bases). The V end was cut by 2 bases, the J end by 2 bases, with 16 bases between. The CDR3 covers 16 residues. Germline CDR1 is MGHRA and CDR2 is YSYEKL. CDR3 amino acids: CASSQTEQGGAYEQYF. The CDR3 DNA follows: TGCGCCAGCAGCCAAACGGAACAGGGTGGGGCCTACGAGCAGTACTTC.

In its sample, this clone was seen a few times. This sequence joins TRBV10-2 and TRBJ2-5; D gene unclear. CDR1 and CDR2 (germline): WSHSY, SAAADI. The CDR3 is made up of 13 amino acids. Trimming shortened V by 3 bases and J by 7 bases, and 12 bases separated the two germline ends. This chain's CDR3 is CASSDSRRGTQYF. Written as DNA, the CDR3 is TGCGCCAGCAGTGACAGTCGGCGAGGGACCCAGTACTTC.

The CDR3 loop reads CASSFTGGAETQYF. CDR3 nucleotides: TGTGCCAGCAGCTTTACGGGGGGTGCCGAGACCCAGTACTTC. The J gene is TRBJ2-5, the V gene TRBV7-2; 7 nucleotides agree with TRBD2. With 3 bases clipped from V and 5 bases from J, the junction kept 6 bases outside the gene matches. Germline CDR1 SGHTA, CDR2 FQGNSA. The CDR3 runs 14 residues.

The V gene is TRBV5-8, the J gene TRBJ1-2, with TRBD1 as a possible D gene (5 bases). The germline V gene has CDR1 SGHTS and CDR2 YDEGEE. Trimming cost V 10 bases and J 5 bases, with 18 bases left between them. CDR3 size: 13 residues. The CDR3 loop reads CAWVGQGGYGYTF. CDR3 nucleotide sequence: TGTGCCTGGGTGGGGCAGGGCGGATATGGCTACACCTTC.

The chain couples TRBV7-2 to TRBJ2-1, with a possible D match to TRBD2 (7 bases). There are 17 residues in the CDR3. Germline V gene data show CDR1 as SGHTA and CDR2 as FQGNSA. Between the trimmed V and J ends, which lost 0 bases and 4 bases, there was a span of 16 bases. Written as DNA, the CDR3 is TGTGCCAGCAGCTTAGCCCTGGGGGGGGCTGGATACAATGAGCAGTTCTTC. Translated, it gives CASSLALGGAGYNEQFF.